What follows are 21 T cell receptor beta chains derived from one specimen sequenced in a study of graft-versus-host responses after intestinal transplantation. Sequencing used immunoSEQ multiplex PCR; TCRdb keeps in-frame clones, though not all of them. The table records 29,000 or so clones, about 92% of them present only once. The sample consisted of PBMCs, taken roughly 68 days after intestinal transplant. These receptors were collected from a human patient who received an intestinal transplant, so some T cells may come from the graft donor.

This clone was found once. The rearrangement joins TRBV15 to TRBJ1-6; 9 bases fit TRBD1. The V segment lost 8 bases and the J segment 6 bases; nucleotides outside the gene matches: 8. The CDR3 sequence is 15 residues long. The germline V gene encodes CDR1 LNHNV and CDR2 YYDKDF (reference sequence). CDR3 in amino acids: CATGRDRASNSPLHF. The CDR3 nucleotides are TGTGCCACCGGCCGGGACAGGGCCTCTAATTCACCCCTCCACTTT. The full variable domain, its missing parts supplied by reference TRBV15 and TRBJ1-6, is DAMVIQNPRYQVTQFGKPVTLSCSQTLNHNVMYWYQQKSSQAPKLLFHYYDKDFNNEADTPDNFQSRRPNTSFCFLDIRSPGLGDTAMYLCATGRDRASNSPLHFGNGTRLTVT.

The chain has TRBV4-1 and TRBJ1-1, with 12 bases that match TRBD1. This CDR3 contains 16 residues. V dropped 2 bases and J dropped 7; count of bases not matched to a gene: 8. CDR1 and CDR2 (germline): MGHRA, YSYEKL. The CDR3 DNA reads TGCGCCAGCAGCCAACCGGGACAGGGGGCGGGTAGTGAAGCTTTCTTT. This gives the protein CASSQPGQGAGSEAFF.

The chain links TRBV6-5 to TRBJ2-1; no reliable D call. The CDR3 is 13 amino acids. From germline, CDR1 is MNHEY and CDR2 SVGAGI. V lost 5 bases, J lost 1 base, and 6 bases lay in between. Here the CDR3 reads CASSGSSYNEQFF. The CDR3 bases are TGTGCCAGCAGTGGGTCGTCCTACAATGAGCAGTTCTTC.

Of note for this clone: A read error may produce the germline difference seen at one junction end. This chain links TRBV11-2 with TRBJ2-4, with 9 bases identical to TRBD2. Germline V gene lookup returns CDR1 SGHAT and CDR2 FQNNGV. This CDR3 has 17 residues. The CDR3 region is CAGSRPIAGVAKNIQYF. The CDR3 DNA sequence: TGTGCCGGCAGCCGCCCGATAGCGGGGGTAGCCAAAAACATTCAGTACTTC.

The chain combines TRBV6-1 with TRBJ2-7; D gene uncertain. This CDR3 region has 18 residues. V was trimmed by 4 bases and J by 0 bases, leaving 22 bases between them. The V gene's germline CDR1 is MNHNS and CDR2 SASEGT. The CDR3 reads CASSGPRTSALSSYEQYF. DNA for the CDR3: TGTGCCAGCAGTGGTCCTCGGACGTCCGCTTTAAGCTCCTACGAGCAGTACTTC.

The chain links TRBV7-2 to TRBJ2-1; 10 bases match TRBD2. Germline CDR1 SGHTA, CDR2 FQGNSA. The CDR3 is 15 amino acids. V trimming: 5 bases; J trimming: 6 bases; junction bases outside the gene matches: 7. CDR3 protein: CASSGAGGPLNEQFF. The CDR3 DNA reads TGTGCCAGCAGCGGAGCGGGAGGGCCCCTCAATGAGCAGTTCTTC.

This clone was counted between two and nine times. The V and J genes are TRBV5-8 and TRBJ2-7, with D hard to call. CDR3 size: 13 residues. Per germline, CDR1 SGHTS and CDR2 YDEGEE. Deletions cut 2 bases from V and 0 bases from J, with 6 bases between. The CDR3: CASSFAGSYEQYF. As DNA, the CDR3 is TGTGCCAGCAGCTTCGCAGGCTCCTACGAGCAGTACTTC.

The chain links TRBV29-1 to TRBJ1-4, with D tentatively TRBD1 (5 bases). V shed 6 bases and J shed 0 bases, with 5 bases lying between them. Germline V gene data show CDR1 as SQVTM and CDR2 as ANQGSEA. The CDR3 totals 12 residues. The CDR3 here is CSVRATNEKLFF. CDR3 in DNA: TGCAGCGTCAGGGCAACTAATGAAAAACTGTTTTTT.

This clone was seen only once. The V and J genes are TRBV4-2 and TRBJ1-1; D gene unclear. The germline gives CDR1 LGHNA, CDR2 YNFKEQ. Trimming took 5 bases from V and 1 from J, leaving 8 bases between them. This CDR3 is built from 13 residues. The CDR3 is CASSTERNTEAFF. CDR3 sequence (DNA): TGTGCCAGCAGCACCGAAAGGAACACTGAAGCTTTCTTT.

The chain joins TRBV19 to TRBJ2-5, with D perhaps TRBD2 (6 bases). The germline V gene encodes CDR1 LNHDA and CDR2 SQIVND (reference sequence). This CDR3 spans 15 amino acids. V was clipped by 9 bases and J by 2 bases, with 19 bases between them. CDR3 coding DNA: TGTGCCAGCAACCAAGGAGGAGGGTCACAAGAGACCCAGTACTTC. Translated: CASNQGGGSQETQYF.

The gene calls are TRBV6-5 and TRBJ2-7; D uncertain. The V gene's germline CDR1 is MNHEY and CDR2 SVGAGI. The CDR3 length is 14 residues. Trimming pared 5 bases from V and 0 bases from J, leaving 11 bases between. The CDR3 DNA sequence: TGTGCCAGCAGTCTGAGCGAGAGCTCCTACGAGCAGTACTTC. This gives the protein CASSLSESSYEQYF.

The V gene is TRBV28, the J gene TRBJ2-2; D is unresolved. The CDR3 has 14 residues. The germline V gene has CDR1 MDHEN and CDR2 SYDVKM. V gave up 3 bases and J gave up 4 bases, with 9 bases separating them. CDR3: CASSFSRSTGELFF. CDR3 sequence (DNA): TGTGCCAGCAGTTTCTCCCGCTCCACCGGGGAGCTGTTTTTT.

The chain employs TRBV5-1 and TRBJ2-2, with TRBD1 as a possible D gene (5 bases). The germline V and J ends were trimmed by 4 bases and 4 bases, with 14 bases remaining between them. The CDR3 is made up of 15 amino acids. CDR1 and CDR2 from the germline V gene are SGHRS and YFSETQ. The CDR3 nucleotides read TGCGCCAGCAGCCCTGACAGTAGTCCCACCGGGGAGCTGTTTTTT. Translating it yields CASSPDSSPTGELFF.

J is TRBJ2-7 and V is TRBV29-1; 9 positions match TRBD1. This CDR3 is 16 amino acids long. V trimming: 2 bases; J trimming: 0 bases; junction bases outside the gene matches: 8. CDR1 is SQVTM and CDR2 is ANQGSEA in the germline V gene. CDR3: CSVELLRTGASYEQYF. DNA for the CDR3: TGCAGCGTTGAACTCTTAAGGACAGGGGCCTCCTACGAGCAGTACTTC.

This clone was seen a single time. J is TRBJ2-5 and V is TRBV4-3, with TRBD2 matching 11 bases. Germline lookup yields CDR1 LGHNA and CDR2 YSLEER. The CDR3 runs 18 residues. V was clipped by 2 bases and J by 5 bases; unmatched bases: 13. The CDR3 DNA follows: TGCGCCAGCAGCCAACAGCGACTAGCGGGGTGGGACGCGGAGACCCAGTACTTC. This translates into CASSQQRLAGWDAETQYF.

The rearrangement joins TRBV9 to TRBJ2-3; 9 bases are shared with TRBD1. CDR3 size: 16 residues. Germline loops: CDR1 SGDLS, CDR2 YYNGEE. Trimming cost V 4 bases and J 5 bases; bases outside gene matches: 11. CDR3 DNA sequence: TGTGCCAGCAGCTATCCTACAGGGGGCTTTGAAGATACGCAGTATTTT. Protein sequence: CASSYPTGGFEDTQYF.

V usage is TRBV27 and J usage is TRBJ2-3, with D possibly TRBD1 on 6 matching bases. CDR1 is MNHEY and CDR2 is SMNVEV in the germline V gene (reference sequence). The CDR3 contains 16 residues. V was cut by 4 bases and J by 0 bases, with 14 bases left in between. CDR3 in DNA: TGTGCCAGCAGTTGGGACATAATTTCTAGCACAGATACGCAGTATTTT. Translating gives CASSWDIISSTDTQYF.

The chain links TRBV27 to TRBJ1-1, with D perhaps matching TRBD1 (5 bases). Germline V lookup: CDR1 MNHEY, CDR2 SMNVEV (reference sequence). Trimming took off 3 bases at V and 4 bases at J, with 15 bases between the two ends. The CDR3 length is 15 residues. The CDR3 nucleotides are TGTGCCAGCAGTTTCTATTCGGGGACGGGCACTGAAGCTTTCTTT. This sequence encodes CASSFYSGTGTEAFF.

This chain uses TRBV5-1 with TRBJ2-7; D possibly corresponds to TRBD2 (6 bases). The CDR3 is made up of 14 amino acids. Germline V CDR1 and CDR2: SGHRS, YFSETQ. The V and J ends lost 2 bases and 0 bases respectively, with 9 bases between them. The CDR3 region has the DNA TGCGCCAGCAGCTTAGACGGGGGCTCCTACGAGCAGTACTTC. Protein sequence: CASSLDGGSYEQYF.

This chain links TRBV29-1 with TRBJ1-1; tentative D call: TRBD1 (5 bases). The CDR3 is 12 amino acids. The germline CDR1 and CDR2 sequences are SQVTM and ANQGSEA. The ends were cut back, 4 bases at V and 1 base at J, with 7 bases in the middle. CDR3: CSVVGGNTEAFF. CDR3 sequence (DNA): TGCAGCGTTGTCGGGGGGAACACTGAAGCTTTCTTT.

Written as DNA, the CDR3 is TGCGCCAGCAGCCAAGATAGTACGGAGAGCACCGGGGAGCTGTTTTTT. It yields the protein CASSQDSTESTGELFF. The chain joins TRBV4-1 to TRBJ2-2, with unresolved D. V was cut by 0 bases and J by 4 bases, with 12 bases left in between. This CDR3 contains 16 residues. From germline, CDR1 is MGHRA and CDR2 YSYEKL.